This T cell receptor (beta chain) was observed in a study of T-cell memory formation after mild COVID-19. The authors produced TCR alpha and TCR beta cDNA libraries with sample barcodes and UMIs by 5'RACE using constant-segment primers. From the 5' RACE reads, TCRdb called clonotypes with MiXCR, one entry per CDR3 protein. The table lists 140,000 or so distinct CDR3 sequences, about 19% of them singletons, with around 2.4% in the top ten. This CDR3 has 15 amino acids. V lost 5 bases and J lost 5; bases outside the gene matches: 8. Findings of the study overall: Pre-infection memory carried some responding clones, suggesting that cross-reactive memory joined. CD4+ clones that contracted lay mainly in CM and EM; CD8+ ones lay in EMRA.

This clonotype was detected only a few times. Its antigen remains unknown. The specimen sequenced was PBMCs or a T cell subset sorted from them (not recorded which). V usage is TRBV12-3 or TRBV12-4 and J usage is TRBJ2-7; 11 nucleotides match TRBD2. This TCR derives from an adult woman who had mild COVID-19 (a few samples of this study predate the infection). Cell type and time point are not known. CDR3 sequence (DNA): TGTGCCAGCAGTCCCCGACTAGCGGGAAGGAACGAGCAGTACTTC. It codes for CASSPRLAGRNEQYF.